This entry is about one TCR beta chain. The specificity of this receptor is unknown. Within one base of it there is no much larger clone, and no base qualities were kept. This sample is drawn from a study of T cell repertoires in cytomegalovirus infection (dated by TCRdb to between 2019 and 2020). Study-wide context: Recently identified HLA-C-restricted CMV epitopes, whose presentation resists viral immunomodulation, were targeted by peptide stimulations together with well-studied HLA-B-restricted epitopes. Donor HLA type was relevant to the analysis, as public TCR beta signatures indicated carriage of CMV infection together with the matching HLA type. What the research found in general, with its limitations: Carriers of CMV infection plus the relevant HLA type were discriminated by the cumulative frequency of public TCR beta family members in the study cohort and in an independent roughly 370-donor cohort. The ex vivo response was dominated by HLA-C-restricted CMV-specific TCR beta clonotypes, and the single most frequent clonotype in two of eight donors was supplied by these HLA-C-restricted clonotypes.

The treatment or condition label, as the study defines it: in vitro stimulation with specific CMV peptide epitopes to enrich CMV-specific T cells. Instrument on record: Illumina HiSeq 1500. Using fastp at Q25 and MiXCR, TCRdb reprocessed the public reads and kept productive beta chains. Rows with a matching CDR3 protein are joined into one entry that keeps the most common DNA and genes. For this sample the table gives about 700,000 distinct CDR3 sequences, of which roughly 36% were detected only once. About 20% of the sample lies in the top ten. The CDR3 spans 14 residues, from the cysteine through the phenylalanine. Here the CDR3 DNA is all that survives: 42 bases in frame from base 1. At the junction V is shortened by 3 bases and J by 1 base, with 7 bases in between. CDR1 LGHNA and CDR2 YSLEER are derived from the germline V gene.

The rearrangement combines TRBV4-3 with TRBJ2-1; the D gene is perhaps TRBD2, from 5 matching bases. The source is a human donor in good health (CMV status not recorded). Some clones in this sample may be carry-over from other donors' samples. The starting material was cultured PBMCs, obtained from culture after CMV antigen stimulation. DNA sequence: TGCGCCAGCAGCCATCCGGGGTCCTACAATGAGCAGTTCTTC. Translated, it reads CASSHPGSYNEQFF.